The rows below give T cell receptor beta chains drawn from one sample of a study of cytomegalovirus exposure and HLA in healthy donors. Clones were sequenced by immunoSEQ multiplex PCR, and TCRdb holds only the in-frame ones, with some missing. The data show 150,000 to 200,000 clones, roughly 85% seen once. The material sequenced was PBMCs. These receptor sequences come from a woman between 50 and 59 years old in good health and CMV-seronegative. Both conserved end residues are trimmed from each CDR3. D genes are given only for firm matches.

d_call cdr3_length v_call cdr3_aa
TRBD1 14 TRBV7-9 ASTDPGTGKRRELF
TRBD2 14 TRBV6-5 ASSFGGTSGFNEQY
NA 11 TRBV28 ASSQDNLVPYT
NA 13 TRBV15 ATSREQGSVYEQY
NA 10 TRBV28 ASSPYRTEAF
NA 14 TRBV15 ATSRGLASSYNEQF
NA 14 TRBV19 ASSRAYGEKGSEQF
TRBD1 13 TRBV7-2 ASSTHRGMNTEAF
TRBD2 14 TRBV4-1 ASSGTGGASTDTQY
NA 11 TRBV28 ASSQGQNYGYT
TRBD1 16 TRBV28 ASSLERRTDRGQETQY
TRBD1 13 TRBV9 ASSFHPRDSYEQY
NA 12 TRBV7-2 ASRGAGTPNEQF
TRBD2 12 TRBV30 ASRPAGAKDTQY
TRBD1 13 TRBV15 ATSRSPRDSYEQY
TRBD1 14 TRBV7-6 ASSPWTGASTDTQY
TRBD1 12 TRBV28 ASRPGQVNEKLF
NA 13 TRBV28 AISDITAYYNEQF
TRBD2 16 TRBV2 ASRRASGSTGSYNEQF
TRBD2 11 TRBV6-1 ASSGERGGTQY
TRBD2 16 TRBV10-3 AISESLTSGSSNNEQF
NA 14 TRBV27 ASSFNRGGNSWKLF
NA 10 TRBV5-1 ASSIGGTEAF
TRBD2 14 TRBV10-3 AISAQLAGTLNEQF
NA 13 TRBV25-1 ASSELTGRTGELF
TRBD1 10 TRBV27 ASREQGDGYT
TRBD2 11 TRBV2 VSRTSGSYEQY
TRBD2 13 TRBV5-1 ASSSLAGTYNEQF
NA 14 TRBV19 ASSRDSSASVYEQY
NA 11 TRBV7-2 ASSFSHTDTQY
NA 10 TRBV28 AILSGANVLT
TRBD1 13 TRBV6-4 ASRAGTGVGNTIY
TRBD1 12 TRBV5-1 ASSLDQGASEQY
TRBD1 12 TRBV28 ASRKTGGKSGYT
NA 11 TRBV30 AWGKGRNYGYT
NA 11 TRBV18 ASSSAREEKLF
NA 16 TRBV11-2 ASTLGRGRRRDTGELF
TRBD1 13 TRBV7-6 ASSLSGTGGDEQY
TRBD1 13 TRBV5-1 ASSLGDRGTYGYT
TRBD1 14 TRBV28 ASRHAGTGGFTEAF
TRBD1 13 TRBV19 ASSIGQGAYQPQH
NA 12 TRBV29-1 SVEDPGSSYEQY
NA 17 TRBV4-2 ASSQDRWGGRSSYNEQF
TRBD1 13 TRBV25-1 ASSEFRQGRNEQF
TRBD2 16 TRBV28 ASSSPYTAGEDTDTQY
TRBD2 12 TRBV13 ASSPGTSHSEQF
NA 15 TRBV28 ASSIPQGGGRYNEQF
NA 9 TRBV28 ASSDTYEQY
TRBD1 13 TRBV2 ASSVGTGVYTEAF
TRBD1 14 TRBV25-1 ASSGPGTGDYQPQH
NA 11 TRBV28 ATQLDRNQPQH
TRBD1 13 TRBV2 ASSFGRGYTGELF
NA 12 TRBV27 ASGWEAVASPLH
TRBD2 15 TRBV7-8 ASSFSSSGSSYNEQF
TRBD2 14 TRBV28 ASSPPPRAGVDEQY
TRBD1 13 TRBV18 ASSHPGQGDYEQY
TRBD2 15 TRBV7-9 ASSPWTSGNGADTQY
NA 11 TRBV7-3 ASSSTRGTEAF